This T cell receptor beta chain is drawn from a study of shared clonotypes between healthy human individuals. Trimming took off 3 bases at V and 0 bases at J, with 19 bases between the two ends. This CDR3 has 19 amino acids. Germline V gene sequence: CDR1 SGDLS, CDR2 YYNGEE. Naive CD8 cells lacked CD45RO, underwent positive selection for CCR7 and left out terminally differentiated effector memory CD45RA+ cells. Assay used: immunoSEQ multiplex PCR; TCRdb lists only in-frame clones, some missing. The table lists over 2 million clones, about 94% of them singletons. Sequenced: naive CD8+ T cells sorted from blood. The clonotype comes from a man between 18 and 35 years old in good health. The genes are TRBV9 and TRBJ2-6; D unclear. CDR3 protein: CASSDRAQAALSGANVLTF. DNA of the CDR3: TGTGCCAGCAGCGACCGAGCGCAGGCAGCTCTCTCTGGGGCCAACGTCCTGACTTTC.